This T cell receptor (beta chain) was sequenced for a study of blood T cell repertoires in COVID-19. In the study overall: Sites across the United States, Italy and Spain contributed samples from acute and convalescent COVID-19. Nucleic acid was either cDNA or gDNA, and it came from T cells, B-cell-depleted T cells, or PBMCs.

Original analysis: From reference gene primer amplification, estimates of nucleated cell counts were derived. Here immunoSEQ multiplex PCR was the method, and the copy in TCRdb shows in-frame clones only, minus some. D and trimming were read from the DNA, whereas the V and J calls and clone size are those reported in that table. The repertoire includes roughly 350,000 clones, about 92% of them detected once, and about a fifth sits in the top ten. Cohorts were based on clinical histories the participants reported. The ends lost 3 bases at V and 2 bases at J; junction bases unmatched: 9. This CDR3 comprises 16 residues. The germline V gene encodes CDR1 DFQATT and CDR2 SNEGSKA (reference sequence).

This chain joins TRBV20-1 and TRBJ2-3, with TRBD2 matching over 9 bases. Material: PBMCs or T cells enriched from blood (not recorded which). The sequence was obtained from a woman aged 25 to 39 who had recovered from COVID-19. In nucleotides, the CDR3 is TGCAGTGCTAGTGCCCCAGCGGGAGGCGCCACAGATACGCAGTATTTT. This sequence encodes CSASAPAGGATDTQYF.